This TCR beta chain stems from a study of T cell repertoires in cytomegalovirus infection. Study background: Signatures in public TCR beta sequences pointed to both CMV infection and matching HLA type. Study outcomes and limitations: In two of eight donors, the top clonotype was HLA-C-restricted CMV-specific.

The table lists this clonotype with many counts. Its matching antigen is unknown. Germline CDR1 KGHDR, CDR2 SFDVKD. CDR3 length: 18 amino acids. Trimming shortened V by 3 bases and J by 4 bases, and 21 bases separated the two germline ends. TCRdb redid the calling of the reads with MiXCR, one entry per CDR3 protein. This sample yields 300,000 to 400,000 distinct CDR3 sequences, of which over 7.5% are seen a single time; roughly 4% belongs to the top ten. The chain combines TRBV24-1 with TRBJ2-1; D might be TRBD1 (6 bases). The receptor's source is a human donor in good health (CMV status not recorded). Some clones in this sample may be carry-over from other donors' samples. Specimen: PBMCs. The CDR3 nucleotides read TGTGCCACCAGTGATGATAGGACGACGGGACACATATACAATGAGCAGTTCTTC. Translated: CATSDDRTTGHIYNEQFF.